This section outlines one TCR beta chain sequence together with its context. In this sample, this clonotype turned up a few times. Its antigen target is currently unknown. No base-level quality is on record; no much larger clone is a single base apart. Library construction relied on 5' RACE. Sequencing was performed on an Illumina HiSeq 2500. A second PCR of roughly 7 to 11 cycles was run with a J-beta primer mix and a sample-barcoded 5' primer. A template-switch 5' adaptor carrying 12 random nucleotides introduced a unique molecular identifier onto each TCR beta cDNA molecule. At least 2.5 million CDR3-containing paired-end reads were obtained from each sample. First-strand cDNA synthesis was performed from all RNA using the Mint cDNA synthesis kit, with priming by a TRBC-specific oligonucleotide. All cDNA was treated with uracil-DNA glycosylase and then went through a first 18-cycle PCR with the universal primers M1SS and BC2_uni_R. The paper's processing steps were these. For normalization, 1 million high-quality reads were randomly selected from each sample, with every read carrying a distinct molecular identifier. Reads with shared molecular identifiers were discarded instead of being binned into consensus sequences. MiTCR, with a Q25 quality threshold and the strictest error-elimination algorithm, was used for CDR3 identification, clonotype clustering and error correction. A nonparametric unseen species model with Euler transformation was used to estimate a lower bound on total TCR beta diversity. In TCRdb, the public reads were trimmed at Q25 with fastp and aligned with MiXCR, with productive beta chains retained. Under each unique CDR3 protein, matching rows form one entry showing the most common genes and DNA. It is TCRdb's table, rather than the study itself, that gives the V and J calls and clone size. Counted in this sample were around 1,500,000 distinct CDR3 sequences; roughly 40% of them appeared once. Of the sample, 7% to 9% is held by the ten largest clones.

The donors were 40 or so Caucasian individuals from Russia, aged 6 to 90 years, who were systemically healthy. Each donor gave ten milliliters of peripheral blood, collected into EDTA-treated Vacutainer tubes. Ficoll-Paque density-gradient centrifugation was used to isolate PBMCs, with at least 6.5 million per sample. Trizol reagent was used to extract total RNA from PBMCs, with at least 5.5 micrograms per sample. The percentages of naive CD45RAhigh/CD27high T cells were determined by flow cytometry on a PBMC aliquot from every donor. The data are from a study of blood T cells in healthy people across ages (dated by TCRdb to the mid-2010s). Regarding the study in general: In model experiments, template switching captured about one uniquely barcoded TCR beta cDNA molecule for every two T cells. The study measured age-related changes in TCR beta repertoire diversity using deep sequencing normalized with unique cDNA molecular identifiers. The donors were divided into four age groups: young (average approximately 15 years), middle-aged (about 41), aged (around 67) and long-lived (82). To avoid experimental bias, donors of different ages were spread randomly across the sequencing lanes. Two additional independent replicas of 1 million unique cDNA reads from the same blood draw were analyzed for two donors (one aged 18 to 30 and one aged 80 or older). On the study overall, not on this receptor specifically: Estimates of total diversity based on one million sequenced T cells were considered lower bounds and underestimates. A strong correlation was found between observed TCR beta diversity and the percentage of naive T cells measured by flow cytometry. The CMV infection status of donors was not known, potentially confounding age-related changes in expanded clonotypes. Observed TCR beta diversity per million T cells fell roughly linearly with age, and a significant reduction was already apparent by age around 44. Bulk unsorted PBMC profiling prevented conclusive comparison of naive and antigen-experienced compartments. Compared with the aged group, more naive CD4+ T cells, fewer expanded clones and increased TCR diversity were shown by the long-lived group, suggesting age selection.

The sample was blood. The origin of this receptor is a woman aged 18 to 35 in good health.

Read as DNA, the sequence is TGTGCCAGCTTACGATGGACGAACTATGGCTACACCTTC. This translates into CASLRWTNYGYTF. The V and J genes are TRBV6-1 and TRBJ1-2; too little of a D gene remains to name it. As encoded in the germline V gene, CDR1 is MNHNS while CDR2 is SASEGT. The CDR3 covers 13 residues, taking in both the cysteine and the phenylalanine. This entry keeps only the CDR3 DNA: 39 bases, framed from base 1. Between the V and J ends, shortened by 8 bases and 2 bases respectively, the junction contains 12 bases.